Listed below are T cell receptor beta chains from one sample, sequenced in a study of T cells after yellow fever vaccination. TCRdb used MiXCR to reprocess the 5' RACE reads, holding one entry per CDR3 protein. This sample yields about 69,000 distinct CDR3 sequences, of which under 6.5% are seen a single time; under 2.5% belongs to the top ten. The source was CD4+ T cells sorted from PBMCs, collected roughly 14 days after the first yellow fever vaccination. All receptors derive from a man younger than 35 who received the YFV17D yellow fever vaccine. Each CDR3 is given with its conserved first and last residue. Each record gives: V gene, D gene, clone size, J gene, CDR3 protein, CDR3 DNA. A D gene is named only where the DNA matches it firmly. Clone size is given for some rows only: seen once, a few or many times, or a class if the clone is expanded.

TRBV2	NA	many	TRBJ2-4	CASGLAGGNIQYF	TGTGCCAGCGGGCTGGCAGGGGGGAACATTCAGTACTTC
TRBV6-5	TRBD1	many	TRBJ1-6	CASRILGTGSPLHF	TGTGCCAGCAGGATTCTCGGGACAGGTTCACCCCTCCACTTT
TRBV9	TRBD1	many	TRBJ2-3	CASGRGTGGADTQYF	TGTGCCAGTGGGAGGGGGACAGGGGGCGCAGATACGCAGTATTTT
TRBV7-6	TRBD1	many	TRBJ1-3	CASSLDRATSGNTIYF	TGTGCCAGCAGTCTCGACAGGGCGACCTCTGGAAACACCATATATTTT
TRBV5-1	TRBD1	many	TRBJ2-7	CASSLLGQGAYEQYF	TGCGCCAGCAGCTTGTTGGGACAGGGGGCCTACGAGCAGTACTTC
TRBV5-4	TRBD2	many	TRBJ2-5	CASSAQLAEETQYF	TGTGCCAGCAGCGCCCAACTAGCGGAGGAGACCCAGTACTTC
TRBV30	NA	many	TRBJ2-7	CAWGSYEQYF	TGTGCCTGGGGATCTTACGAGCAGTACTTC
TRBV29-1	TRBD2	many	TRBJ2-3	CSGAGLGGDTQYF	TGCAGCGGCGCGGGGTTGGGAGGGGATACGCAGTATTTT
TRBV7-2	TRBD1	many	TRBJ1-3	CASSQSPGQGGNTIYF	TGTGCCAGCAGCCAATCTCCGGGACAGGGAGGAAACACCATATATTTT
TRBV6-2/TRBV6-3	NA	many	TRBJ2-3	CASRDWSLDTQYF	TGTGCCAGCAGGGATTGGAGTTTGGATACGCAGTATTTT
TRBV29-1	TRBD2	many	TRBJ2-3	CSAPAAGGSDTQYF	TGCAGCGCCCCCGCAGCGGGGGGGTCAGATACGCAGTATTTT
TRBV3-1	NA	many	TRBJ1-5	CASSQDSGSGNQPQHF	TGTGCCAGCAGCCAAGACTCAGGGTCTGGCAATCAGCCCCAGCATTTT
TRBV5-1	NA	many	TRBJ2-3	CASRNRQFTDTQYF	TGCGCCAGCAGGAATAGACAGTTCACAGATACGCAGTATTTT
TRBV3-1	TRBD2	many	TRBJ2-1	CASSRLAPYNEQFF	TGTGCCAGCAGCCGACTAGCGCCTTACAATGAGCAGTTCTTC
TRBV5-1	TRBD1	many	TRBJ2-1	CASSLDRGRIYNEQFF	TGCGCCAGCAGCTTGGACAGGGGACGTATCTACAATGAGCAGTTCTTC
TRBV12-3/TRBV12-4	NA	many	TRBJ1-1	CASKGTEAFF	TGTGCCAGCAAGGGCACTGAAGCTTTCTTT
TRBV5-1	NA	many	TRBJ2-1	CASSLALGTAYNEQFF	TGCGCCAGCAGCTTGGCCCTGGGGACTGCCTACAATGAGCAGTTCTTC
TRBV4-2	NA	many	TRBJ1-3	CASSQVAVSGNTIYF	TGTGCCAGCAGCCAAGTGGCAGTCTCTGGAAACACCATATATTTT
TRBV28	TRBD1	many	TRBJ1-2	CASRIGDRGLGGYTF	TGTGCCAGCAGGATCGGGGACAGGGGGTTGGGTGGCTACACCTTC
TRBV7-2	TRBD2	many	TRBJ2-5	CASSYPGQAGGDF	TGTGCCAGCAGCTACCCCGGGCAGGCTGGGGGGGACTTC
TRBV6-5	NA	many	TRBJ1-2	CASSPGFGYTF	TGTGCCAGCAGCCCAGGGTTTGGCTACACCTTC
TRBV6-2/TRBV6-3	TRBD2	many	TRBJ2-1	CASSYSSTSGGRFSDEQFF	TGTGCCAGCAGTTACTCTTCGACTAGCGGGGGGCGATTTAGTGATGAGCAGTTCTTC
TRBV7-2	NA	many	TRBJ2-4	CASSPGTSDIQYF	TGTGCCAGCAGCCCCGGGACGTCTGATATTCAGTACTTC
TRBV7-2	NA	few	TRBJ1-5	CASSLKGANNQPQHF	TGTGCCAGCAGCTTAAAGGGCGCGAACAATCAGCCCCAGCATTTT
TRBV5-1	TRBD1	many	TRBJ2-4	CASSLGTGLAKNIQYF	TGCGCCAGCAGCTTGGGGACAGGGCTAGCCAAAAACATTCAGTACTTC
TRBV28	TRBD1	many	TRBJ2-7	CASSGGQNYEQYF	TGTGCCAGCAGTGGGGGACAGAACTACGAGCAGTACTTC
TRBV5-6	NA	many	TRBJ1-1	CASSKTGVIGAFF	TGTGCCAGCAGCAAGACGGGGGTAATAGGGGCTTTCTTT
TRBV7-2	NA	many	TRBJ2-3	CASEGGSDTQYF	TGTGCCAGCGAGGGGGGTTCAGATACGCAGTATTTT
TRBV15	TRBD1	many	TRBJ1-1	CATFSNGQGTGSTEAFF	TGTGCCACCTTTTCAAACGGGCAAGGGACAGGGTCCACTGAAGCTTTCTTT
TRBV4-1	NA	many	TRBJ2-6	CASSQVGRSGANVLTF	TGCGCCAGCAGCCAAGTTGGGCGATCTGGGGCCAACGTCCTGACTTTC
TRBV5-1	NA	few	TRBJ2-2	CASSSQGNTGELFF	TGCGCCAGCAGCTCCCAGGGAAACACCGGGGAGCTGTTTTTT
TRBV30	NA	few	TRBJ1-6	CAWSVQGVDSPLHF	TGTGCCTGGAGTGTTCAGGGAGTTGACTCACCCCTCCACTTT
TRBV7-8	TRBD2	NA	TRBJ2-5	CASSRGGQTQYF	TGTGCCAGCAGCCGGGGGGGGCAGACCCAGTACTTC
TRBV4-1	NA	many	TRBJ2-3	CASSQQTASGTEGRTQYF	TGCGCCAGCAGCCAACAGACGGCCTCCGGGACGGAAGGTCGAACGCAGTATTTT
TRBV7-2	NA	many	TRBJ1-1	CASSPGRVGQAEAFF	TGTGCCAGCAGCCCCGGTAGGGTCGGGCAGGCTGAAGCTTTCTTT
TRBV25-1	NA	many	TRBJ2-3	CASSDGFSSSTFTDTQYF	TGTGCCAGCAGTGACGGCTTCAGCTCATCGACTTTCACAGATACGCAGTATTTT
TRBV7-3	NA	many	TRBJ2-1	CASSQGGSYNEQFF	TGTGCCAGCAGCCAGGGGGGCTCCTACAATGAGCAGTTCTTC
TRBV30	NA	NA	TRBJ1-5	CAYRDGRAQHF	TGTGCCTACCGGGACGGACGAGCCCAGCATTTT
TRBV18	TRBD1	many	TRBJ1-4	CASSQGQRNEKLFF	TGTGCCAGCTCACAGGGACAGAGGAATGAAAAACTGTTTTTT
TRBV5-5	NA	many	TRBJ2-7	CASSFPQPGSDEQYF	TGTGCCAGCAGCTTCCCCCAGCCCGGGAGCGACGAGCAGTACTTC
TRBV7-6	TRBD1	NA	TRBJ1-4	CASSTGTEYFDEKLFF	TGTGCCAGCAGCACCGGGACAGAGTATTTCGATGAAAAACTGTTTTTT
TRBV20-1	NA	many	TRBJ1-1	CSAGTTAGGNTEAFF	TGCAGTGCGGGGACAACAGCCGGAGGGAACACTGAAGCTTTCTTT
TRBV20-1	NA	many	TRBJ2-2	CSARDGGPGELFF	TGCAGTGCTAGAGATGGGGGGCCCGGGGAGCTGTTTTTT
TRBV5-4	NA	NA	TRBJ2-2	CASSSTDTNTGELFF	TGTGCCAGCAGCTCGACGGATACGAACACCGGGGAGCTGTTTTTT
TRBV29-1	NA	many	TRBJ2-7	CSVSRGAGPNEQYF	TGCAGCGTTTCCCGAGGGGCAGGGCCCAACGAGCAGTACTTC
TRBV3-1	NA	many	TRBJ1-2	CASSREVNYGYTF	TGTGCCAGCAGCCGGGAGGTTAACTATGGCTACACCTTC
TRBV7-2	NA	many	TRBJ2-2	CASSFYTGELFF	TGTGCCAGCAGCTTTTACACCGGGGAGCTGTTTTTT
TRBV2	NA	many	TRBJ1-1	CASGVVWDTEAFF	TGTGCCAGCGGAGTCGTGTGGGACACTGAAGCTTTCTTT
TRBV4-1	NA	many	TRBJ2-3	CASSQGRVFLDTQYF	TGCGCCAGCAGCCAAGGAAGGGTCTTTCTAGATACGCAGTATTTT